These 14 T cell receptor beta chains came from one sample sequenced in a study of regulatory T cells in long-lasting Graves disease. The authors built TCR beta libraries using iRepertoire HTBI primers and Arm-PCR of CDR3 regions. Using its own MiXCR run on the multiplex PCR reads, TCRdb lists one record per CDR3 protein. The table shows under 300,000 distinct CDR3 sequences, with 20% to 25% occurring only once. As for time point: newly diagnosed GD, antithyroid drugs for less than 3 months. PBMCs were the source of the RNA used for TCR sequencing. The sample was peripheral blood mononuclear cells (PBMCs), taken at new diagnosis, from a patient treated with antithyroid drugs. These TCRs come from a female donor with Graves disease.

This clonotype was observed at least ten times. The rearrangement joins TRBV7-2 to TRBJ2-3; tentatively, D is TRBD2 (6 bases). Looked up from germline, CDR1 is SGHTA and CDR2 is FQGNSA. With 1 base removed from V and 5 bases from J, the gap between germline ends came to 13 bases. This CDR3 spans 15 amino acids. The CDR3 loop is CASSLESLGGDTQYF. CDR3 sequence (DNA): TGTGCCAGCAGCTTAGAGTCCCTCGGGGGAGATACGCAGTATTTT.

The chain is built from TRBV4-3 and TRBJ1-2; possibly TRBD1 for D (5 bases). The CDR3 length is 16 residues. The germline V and J ends were trimmed by 0 bases and 10 bases, with 21 bases remaining between them. Germline V gene data show CDR1 as LGHNA and CDR2 as YSLEER. The CDR3 DNA is TGCGCCAGCAGCCAAGATGGGGCAGGCCTTAAAGATGACTACACCTTC. Translation: CASSQDGAGLKDDYTF.

Ten or more counts support this clonotype. The rearrangement links TRBV5-6 to TRBJ2-4, with 8 bases fitting TRBD1. The CDR3 runs 14 residues. Germline V lookup: CDR1 SGHDT, CDR2 YYEEEE. The ends lost 0 bases at V and 5 bases at J; junction bases unmatched: 1. The CDR3 region is CASSLGQGQNIQYF. The CDR3 region has the DNA TGTGCCAGCAGCTTGGGACAGGGGCAAAACATTCAGTACTTC.

This clonotype appeared many times. The chain has TRBV12-3 or TRBV12-4 and TRBJ2-5; 9 bases fit TRBD1. CDR3 length equals 15 residues. Trimming removed 8 bases from V and 0 bases from J; junction bases left unmatched: 7. CDR3 DNA sequence: TGTGCCAGCTCCCCGGGACAGGGACACCAAGAGACCCAGTACTTC. It encodes CASSPGQGHQETQYF.

This clonotype has a count of ten or more. V and J are TRBV7-9 and TRBJ2-7; D is uncertain. Germline CDR1 is SEHNR and CDR2 is FQNEAQ (reference sequence). Trimming removed 1 base from V and 6 bases from J, with 10 bases in between. The CDR3 is 13 amino acids. CDR3 residues: CASSLEWSGEQYF. CDR3 DNA: TGTGCCAGCAGCTTAGAGTGGTCGGGCGAGCAGTACTTC.

This chain uses TRBV12-3 or TRBV12-4 with TRBJ2-4; a possible D gene is TRBD2 (6 bases). V was clipped by 6 bases and J by 0 bases, with 6 bases between them. CDR3 length: 13 amino acids. Here the CDR3 reads CASRGGAKNIQYF. The CDR3 DNA follows: TGTGCCAGCAGGGGAGGAGCCAAAAACATTCAGTACTTC.

There are a few counts of this clonotype. V usage is TRBV29-1 and J usage is TRBJ1-2; TRBD1 is a possible D gene (5 bases). Germline CDR1 SQVTM, CDR2 ANQGSEA. CDR3 length: 12 residues. Trimming pared 3 bases from V and 4 bases from J, leaving 9 bases between. The CDR3 bases are TGCAGCGTTGACGGGGCCCTCTATGGCTACACCTTC. Protein: CSVDGALYGYTF.

Notes on this clonotype: This likely reflects a read error, since a far larger clone is one base away. The chain links TRBV7-8 to TRBJ2-4, with 10 bases identical to TRBD2. CDR3 length: 15 residues. Germline CDR1 SGHVS, CDR2 FQNEAQ. J was trimmed by 13 bases and V by 6 bases; bases with no gene match: 15. CDR3 sequence: CASRTRLAGYNEQYF. The CDR3 DNA reads TGTGCCAGCAGAACCCGACTAGCGGGTTACAATGAGCAGTACTTC.

This clonotype occurred many times. V gene TRBV5-1 combines with J gene TRBJ1-1, with unresolved D. V lost 0 bases to trimming and J lost 0 bases, with 9 bases between them. The CDR3 length is 15 residues. Germline V gene data show CDR1 as SGHRS and CDR2 as YFSETQ. CDR3 DNA sequence: TGCGCCAGCAGCTTGGCTAGAGATATGAACACTGAAGCTTTCTTT. Translating gives CASSLARDMNTEAFF.

Ten or more counts support this clonotype. The V gene is TRBV5-1, the J gene TRBJ2-1; no clear D gene. V shed 0 bases and J shed 1 base, with 11 bases lying between them. The CDR3 is 16 residues long. The germline V gene has CDR1 SGHRS and CDR2 YFSETQ. The CDR3 loop is CASSLGGFRSYNEQFF. In DNA, the CDR3 is TGCGCCAGCAGCTTGGGTGGGTTTAGGTCCTACAATGAGCAGTTCTTC.

This clonotype was picked up a small number of times. The rearrangement joins TRBV6-1 to TRBJ1-2, with D possibly TRBD1 on 5 matching bases. V lost 7 bases and J 7 bases, leaving 19 bases between the germline ends. CDR1 MNHNS and CDR2 SASEGT come from the germline V gene. The CDR3 is 14 amino acids. The CDR3 DNA is TGTGCCAGCAAGACCGGGACCCCAGGGAGTGGCTACACCTTC. Its protein product is CASKTGTPGSGYTF.

In this sample, this clonotype turned up many times. The rearrangement links TRBV6-1 to TRBJ1-1, with 12 bases that match TRBD1. J gave up 3 bases and V 7 bases, and 9 bases lay outside the gene matches. CDR1 and CDR2 (germline): MNHNS, SASEGT. The CDR3 length is 16 residues. In DNA, the CDR3 is TGTGCCAGCACCGCCGGGACAGGGGGCGCAGACACTGAAGCTTTCTTT. Translating it yields CASTAGTGGADTEAFF.

On this clonotype itself: A much larger clonotype is one base distant, so this may be a read error. This chain joins TRBV6-1 and TRBJ1-1, with D hard to call. Germline V gene lookup returns CDR1 MNHNS and CDR2 SASEGT. V lost 5 bases to trimming and J lost 13 bases, with 17 bases between them. This CDR3 spans 12 amino acids. CDR3 region: CASSRLRKGVFF. The DNA of the CDR3 is TGTGCCAGCAGTCGCCTGCGGAAGGGCGTTTTCTTT.

At least ten counts were recorded for this clonotype. The genes are TRBV6-5 and TRBJ2-1, with 8 bases aligning to TRBD1. Trimming removed 2 bases from V and 4 bases from J; junction bases left unmatched: 13. Per germline, CDR1 MNHEY and CDR2 SVGAGI. This CDR3 is built from 18 residues. The CDR3 DNA follows: TGTGCCAGCAGTTACCTCTACGTGGCAGGGGGCAAATACAATGAGCAGTTCTTC. Translation gives CASSYLYVAGGKYNEQFF.